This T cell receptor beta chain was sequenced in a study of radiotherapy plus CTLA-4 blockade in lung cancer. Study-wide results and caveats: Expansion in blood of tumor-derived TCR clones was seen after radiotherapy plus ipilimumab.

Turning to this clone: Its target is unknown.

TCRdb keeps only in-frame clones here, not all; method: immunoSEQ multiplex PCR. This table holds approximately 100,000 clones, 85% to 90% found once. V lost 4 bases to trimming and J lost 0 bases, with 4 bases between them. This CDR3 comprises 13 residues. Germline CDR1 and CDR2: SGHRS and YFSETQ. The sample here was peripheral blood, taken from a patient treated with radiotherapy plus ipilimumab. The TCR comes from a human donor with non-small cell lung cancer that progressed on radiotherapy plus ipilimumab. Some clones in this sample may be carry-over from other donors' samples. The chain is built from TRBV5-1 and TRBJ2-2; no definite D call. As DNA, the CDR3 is TGCGCCAGCAGCCCTTCGAACACCGGGGAGCTGTTTTTT. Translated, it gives CASSPSNTGELFF.